Each of the 22 T cell receptor beta chains below was sequenced from the same sample in a study of OX40 agonist ivuxolimab in advanced cancers. Data came from immunoSEQ multiplex PCR; TCRdb stores just in-frame clones and leaves some out. The sample shows about 73,000 clones, around 80% of them seen only once. Sequencing was performed on CD4+ or CD8+ T cells sorted from blood, taken in a trial of the OX40 agonist ivuxolimab. The receptors come from an adult with an advanced solid tumor such as melanoma, head and neck, liver or kidney cancer.

V and J are TRBV6-5 and TRBJ2-5; TRBD1 aligns across 10 bases. The J segment lost 2 bases and the V segment lost 5 bases, leaving 5 bases of the junction unmatched. The CDR3 sequence is 15 residues long. Germline CDR1 reads MNHEY; CDR2 reads SVGAGI. The CDR3 sequence is CASSVTDRGQETQYF. CDR3 nucleotide sequence: TGTGCCAGCAGTGTAACGGACAGGGGGCAAGAGACCCAGTACTTC.

The J gene is TRBJ2-6, the V gene TRBV5-5, with TRBD1 identical over 7 bases. CDR1 and CDR2 from the germline V gene are SGHKS and YYEKEE (reference sequence). The V segment lost 4 bases and the J segment 6 bases; nucleotides outside the gene matches: 7. This CDR3 spans 15 amino acids. CDR3 sequence reads: CASSRSGGLANVLTF. The CDR3 DNA follows: TGTGCCAGCAGCCGTTCAGGGGGTTTGGCCAACGTCCTGACTTTC.

This clone was seen only a few times. V usage is TRBV4-1 and J usage is TRBJ1-5; TRBD1 might be the D (5 bases). The CDR3 length is 13 residues. The V end was cut by 3 bases, the J end by 5 bases, with 8 bases between. Germline V gene data show CDR1 as MGHRA and CDR2 as YSYEKL. The DNA of the CDR3 is TGCGCCAGCAGCCAGACCAGGGATCAGCCCCAGCATTTT. Its translation is CASSQTRDQPQHF.

This clone was found a few times. The CDR3 spells CASSPASRGPPYEQYF. The CDR3 DNA reads as TGTGCCAGCAGCCCGGCCAGTAGGGGGCCCCCCTACGAGCAGTACTTC. The chain links TRBV9 to TRBJ2-7; 7 bases match TRBD1. In germline, CDR1 is SGDLS, CDR2 YYNGEE. Trimming removed 4 bases from V and 2 bases from J; junction bases left unmatched: 12. This CDR3 region has 16 residues.

The chain recombines TRBV7-2 with TRBJ2-1, with D uncertain. Germline V gene sequence: CDR1 SGHTA, CDR2 FQGNSA. The CDR3 extends over 13 amino acids. The V end lost 5 bases, the J end lost 8 bases, and 13 bases lay between the germline ends. The chain's CDR3 is CASSTQTWDEQFF. In nucleotides, the CDR3 is TGTGCCAGCAGCACACAGACATGGGATGAGCAGTTCTTC.

The chain joins TRBV6-5 to TRBJ1-2; possibly TRBD1 for D (5 bases). V was trimmed by 0 bases and J by 3 bases, leaving 11 bases between them. The CDR3 consists of 15 residues. In germline, CDR1 is MNHEY, CDR2 SVGAGI. CDR3 sequence: CASSYSTGHHYGYTF. The CDR3 DNA follows: TGTGCCAGCAGTTACTCGACCGGACATCACTATGGCTACACCTTC.

The chain is built from TRBV11-2 and TRBJ1-1; D possibly corresponds to TRBD1 (5 bases). The germline V gene encodes CDR1 SGHAT and CDR2 FQNNGV. The length of the CDR3 is 11 residues. Between the trimmed V and J ends, which lost 4 bases and 10 bases, there was a span of 10 bases. The chain's CDR3 is CASSSKGLAFF. The CDR3 DNA sequence: TGTGCCAGCAGCTCGAAGGGGTTAGCTTTCTTT.

The J gene is TRBJ2-5, the V gene TRBV6-1, with TRBD2 as a possible D gene (6 bases). The CDR3 spans 14 residues. Trimming took off 7 bases at V and 4 bases at J, with 16 bases between the two ends. Looked up from germline, CDR1 is MNHNS and CDR2 is SASEGT. The CDR3: CASTGGGSGETQYF. In DNA, the CDR3 is TGTGCCAGCACCGGGGGAGGAAGTGGAGAGACCCAGTACTTC.

As to this clone: Other DNA sequences in this sample translate to the same CDR3. The V call is TRBV6-6, the J call TRBJ1-6; D remains unclear. Between the trimmed V and J ends, which lost 0 bases and 0 bases, there was a span of 3 bases. The germline V gene has CDR1 MNHNY and CDR2 SVGAGI (reference sequence). The length of the CDR3 is 15 residues. The CDR3 spells CASSYSSSYNSPLHF. The CDR3 DNA follows: TGTGCCAGCAGTTACTCAAGCTCCTATAATTCACCCCTCCACTTT.

This clone was observed a handful of times. The V gene is TRBV29-1, the J gene TRBJ2-4; 7 positions agree with TRBD1. Germline V gene data show CDR1 as SQVTM and CDR2 as ANQGSEA. This CDR3 spans 13 amino acids. J lost 3 bases, V lost 5 bases, and 4 bases had no gene match. Written as DNA, the CDR3 is TGCAGCGTTCGGGACAGCCGCAAAAACATTCAGTACTTC. Translating gives CSVRDSRKNIQYF.

The chain couples TRBV5-1 to TRBJ1-1; TRBD1 matches at 10 bases. Unmatched junction bases numbered 10, after V lost 5 bases and J lost 3 bases. This CDR3 comprises 16 residues. Per germline, CDR1 SGHRS and CDR2 YFSETQ. The CDR3: CASSYGTGEWYTEAFF. As DNA, the CDR3 is TGCGCCAGCAGTTACGGGACAGGGGAGTGGTACACTGAAGCTTTCTTT.

This clone was detected once. This sequence joins TRBV10-3 and TRBJ1-2; TRBD1 might be the D (6 bases). There are 13 residues in the CDR3. Between the trimmed V and J ends, which lost 2 bases and 6 bases, there was a span of 10 bases. Per germline, CDR1 ENHRY and CDR2 SYGVKD. The CDR3 is CAISERQEDGYTF. The CDR3, as DNA: TGTGCCATCAGTGAGAGACAGGAGGATGGCTACACCTTC.

The chain couples TRBV6-1 to TRBJ1-5, with D unclear. CDR1 is MNHNS and CDR2 is SASEGT in the germline V gene. The CDR3 runs 13 residues. The germline V and J ends were trimmed by 4 bases and 7 bases, with 11 bases remaining between them. CDR3 region: CASSGPPSQPQHF. CDR3 DNA sequence: TGTGCCAGCAGTGGGCCCCCTTCACAGCCCCAGCATTTT.

This clone has just one count. The V call is TRBV11-3, the J call TRBJ2-7; D gene ambiguous. V was shortened by 0 bases and J by 6 bases, with 12 bases between the two germline ends. CDR1 and CDR2 from the germline V gene are SGHNT and YENEEA. CDR3 length: 14 residues. The CDR3 loop reads CASSLDSLQLEQYF. The DNA of the CDR3 is TGTGCCAGCAGCTTAGATTCCTTGCAGCTCGAGCAGTACTTC.

The chain carries TRBV27 and TRBJ2-1; 14 bases align to TRBD2. V gave up 4 bases and J gave up 5 bases; unmatched junction bases: 4. Germline values: CDR1 MNHEY, CDR2 SMNVEV (reference sequence). The CDR3 has 16 residues. In nucleotides, the CDR3 is TGTGCCAGCAGTTGGTCGACTAGCGGGAGGGACAATGAGCAGTTCTTC. As protein: CASSWSTSGRDNEQFF.

The CDR3 DNA is TGTGCCAGCAGCCCCGTGGTGGAGGGGGCGGAAAACATTCAGTACTTC. Amino acids: CASSPVVEGAENIQYF. V usage is TRBV27 and J usage is TRBJ2-4, with D possibly being TRBD1 (7 bases). With 6 bases removed from V and 5 bases from J, the gap between germline ends came to 20 bases. The CDR3 has 16 residues. CDR1 is MNHEY, CDR2 SMNVEV, per germline (reference sequence).

The rearrangement links TRBV29-1 to TRBJ1-3; D might be TRBD1 (6 bases). Germline V lookup: CDR1 SQVTM, CDR2 ANQGSEA. CDR3 size: 14 residues. Between the trimmed V and J ends, which lost 6 bases and 2 bases, there was a span of 14 bases. The CDR3 DNA is TGCAGCGTCCGCCCGGACAGAGCTGGAAACACCATATATTTT. Translation gives CSVRPDRAGNTIYF.

Only one count was recorded for this clone. CDR3 amino acids: CASSPGRQNQPQHF. The CDR3 DNA follows: TGTGCCAGCTCACCGGGGAGACAGAATCAGCCCCAGCATTTT. The gene calls are TRBV18 and TRBJ1-5, with D possibly matching TRBD1 (5 bases). Trimming took 3 bases from V and 4 from J, leaving 10 bases between them. This CDR3 spans 14 amino acids. Germline V gives CDR1 KGHSH, CDR2 LQKENI.

This clone has just one count. The J gene is TRBJ2-7, the V gene TRBV7-3; no clear D gene. The V gene lost 2 bases and the J gene lost 3 bases, with 8 bases spanning the gap. Germline V gene sequence: CDR1 SGHTA, CDR2 FQGTGA. This CDR3 has 13 amino acids. The CDR3 spells CASSLGLGYEQYF. In nucleotides, the CDR3 is TGTGCCAGCAGCTTAGGGCTAGGCTACGAGCAGTACTTC.

The chain is built from TRBV5-1 and TRBJ2-3; 15 nucleotides agree with TRBD2. The CDR3 covers 15 residues. Germline assignment: CDR1 SGHRS and CDR2 YFSETQ. With V trimmed by 6 bases and J by 3 bases, 2 bases remained unmatched. Here the CDR3 reads CASTGTSGRTDTQYF. DNA of the CDR3: TGCGCCAGCACTGGGACTAGCGGGAGGACAGATACGCAGTATTTT.

CDR3 loop: CASSRGGTGTILNQPQHF. In nucleotides, the CDR3 is TGTGCCAGCAGCCGTGGCGGGACAGGGACCATCTTAAATCAGCCCCAGCATTTT. The chain combines TRBV7-9 with TRBJ1-5, with 9 bases matching TRBD1. Germline V gene sequence: CDR1 SEHNR, CDR2 FQNEAQ (reference sequence). This CDR3 is 18 amino acids long. Trimming removed 5 bases from V and 4 bases from J; junction bases left unmatched: 15.

J is TRBJ2-6 and V is TRBV6-5, with D tentatively TRBD2 (6 bases). Deletions cut 4 bases from V and 4 bases from J, with 11 bases between. The CDR3 has 15 amino acids. The germline V gene has CDR1 MNHEY and CDR2 SVGAGI. This chain's CDR3 is CASSSRGNGANVLTF. The CDR3 DNA reads TGTGCCAGCAGTTCCCGGGGGAACGGGGCCAACGTCCTGACTTTC.